Reported below is one T cell receptor (beta chain). The source of the sample is a study of blood T cells in healthy people across ages. The second PCR ran about 6 to 11 cycles with a sample-barcoded 5' primer and J-beta primers. TCRdb re-called the 5' RACE reads through MiXCR, storing one row per CDR3 protein. The sample consists of over 1,200,000 distinct CDR3 sequences, approximately 60% of them appearing once. The V gene lost 11 bases and the J gene lost 4 bases, with 15 bases spanning the gap. The CDR3 sequence is 13 residues long. Germline loops: CDR1 SNHLY, CDR2 FYNNEI. Sequencing was performed on blood. The chain employs TRBV2 and TRBJ2-1; perhaps TRBD2 as D (6 bases). This TCR was recovered from a man aged 18 to 29 in good health. The CDR3 bases are TGTGCCTCAAGCGGGCGAATATACAATGAGCAGTTCTTC. This translates into CASSGRIYNEQFF.